The rows below give T cell receptor beta chains drawn from one sample of a study of T-cell reconstitution after alpha-beta-depleted transplantation in children. TCRdb independently ran MiXCR on the PCR reads; one entry per CDR3 protein. The sample lists 200,000 to 300,000 distinct CDR3 sequences, around 25% occurring once. This material consisted of PBMCs, taken before TCRalphabeta/CD19-depleted stem cell transplant. These TCRs come from a girl aged 2 to 10 with Fanconi anemia, due to receive a stem cell transplant. CDR3s include the opening cysteine and the closing phenylalanine or tryptophan. D genes are given only for firm matches. Rows give clone size only sometimes, using once, few, many, or a class for an expanded clone.

v_call,clone_size,j_call,d_call,cdr3_length,cdr3_aa
TRBV7-2,NA,TRBJ2-2,NA,14,CASSRHRGTGELFF
TRBV6-5,NA,TRBJ2-7,NA,17,CASSYSPGAVLRGEQYF
TRBV5-1,few,TRBJ2-1,TRBD2,16,CASSLGLAVSYNEQFF
TRBV20-1,many,TRBJ2-1,NA,14,CSAPTRVSYNEQFF
TRBV6-2/TRBV6-3,NA,TRBJ2-3,NA,15,CASSYSAVPTDTQYF
TRBV20-1,NA,TRBJ1-1,NA,10,CSARDGEAFF
TRBV29-1,many,TRBJ2-1,NA,17,CSVEDLLGSSFLNEQFF
TRBV24-1,NA,TRBJ2-1,NA,13,CATSDQDSDEQFF
TRBV7-2,many,TRBJ1-5,TRBD1,20,CASSLGPGQPFVMGNQPQHF
TRBV27,few,TRBJ2-1,TRBD1,15,CASTGQGPSYNEQFF
TRBV29-1,NA,TRBJ2-5,NA,13,CSVGGRVQETQYF
TRBV20-1,once,TRBJ1-2,NA,14,CSAREPGYYYGYTF
TRBV12-3/TRBV12-4,many,TRBJ2-7,NA,12,CASSWYRDEQYF
TRBV12-3/TRBV12-4,many,TRBJ1-3,NA,12,CASRGAGNTIYF
TRBV5-1,NA,TRBJ2-7,NA,14,CASSLGTDYYEQYF
TRBV15,NA,TRBJ1-2,NA,17,CATSRDPIEIQTYGYTF
TRBV12-3/TRBV12-4,NA,TRBJ2-5,TRBD1,15,CASSSPGGVGETQYF
TRBV20-1,few,TRBJ2-7,NA,15,CSARAWQGGSYEQYF
TRBV29-1,few,TRBJ1-6,NA,13,CSVSQGGNSPLHF
TRBV12-3/TRBV12-4,many,TRBJ1-6,NA,15,CASSTLQGNNSPLHF
TRBV7-2,NA,TRBJ2-5,NA,15,CASSLEGTTQETQYF
TRBV12-3/TRBV12-4,NA,TRBJ2-5,TRBD2,17,CASSLRLAGGKEETQYF
TRBV6-5,many,TRBJ2-2,TRBD2,15,CASSRLAGESGELFF
TRBV29-1,few,TRBJ1-2,TRBD1,12,CSVEETGYGYTF
TRBV20-1,NA,TRBJ2-3,NA,12,CSASVGTDTQYF
TRBV12-3/TRBV12-4,once,TRBJ2-7,TRBD2,16,CASSLGTMGMSYEQYF
TRBV13,NA,TRBJ2-5,TRBD1,16,CASSLGWGQGQETQYF
TRBV4-1,NA,TRBJ1-1,TRBD1,15,CASSQDGTGRTEAFF
TRBV6-1,many,TRBJ2-1,TRBD2,16,CASSEARGRSYNEQFF
TRBV12-3/TRBV12-4,many,TRBJ1-1,NA,16,CASYGGYRDVFTEAFF
TRBV29-1,many,TRBJ2-7,NA,13,CSVVRATSYEQYF